This T cell receptor (beta chain) is from a study of T-cell memory formation after mild COVID-19. V dropped 3 bases and J dropped 6 bases, with 6 bases sitting between them. This CDR3 region has 11 residues. UMIs and sample barcodes were carried by the TCR alpha and TCR beta cDNA libraries that 5'RACE produced using constant-segment primers. TCRdb called the 5' RACE reads again in MiXCR, with one record for every CDR3 protein. The sample consists of some 100,000 distinct CDR3 sequences, 11% of them appearing once. As for this clonotype: The antigen remains undetermined.

General study findings and limits: The SARS-CoV-2 specificity of second-wave clones reaching peak at day 37 remained unverified.

Sequencing input: PBMCs or a T cell subset sorted from them (not recorded which). The receptor was isolated from a man aged 18 to 29 who had mild COVID-19 (a few samples of this study predate the infection). Cell type and time point are not known. The chain is built from TRBV12-3 or TRBV12-4 and TRBJ2-7, with D hard to call. The CDR3 spells CASSFGSEQYF. In nucleotides, the CDR3 is TGTGCCAGCAGTTTTGGGTCCGAGCAGTACTTC.